A single sample is the source of the 20 T cell receptor beta chains below, sequenced in a study of OX40 agonist ivuxolimab in advanced cancers. Data came from immunoSEQ multiplex PCR; TCRdb stores just in-frame clones and leaves some out. The data contain tens of thousands of clones, around 73% of them singletons. The sample here was CD4+ or CD8+ T cells sorted from blood, taken in a trial of the OX40 agonist ivuxolimab. These receptors came from an adult with an advanced solid tumor such as melanoma, head and neck, liver or kidney cancer.

The chain couples TRBV9 to TRBJ2-5, with D tentatively TRBD1 (6 bases). Germline CDR1 reads SGDLS; CDR2 reads YYNGEE. This CDR3 contains 16 residues. Between the trimmed V and J ends, which lost 3 bases and 5 bases, there was a span of 20 bases. The CDR3 reads CASSEGVLPEEETQYF. In nucleotides, the CDR3 is TGTGCCAGCAGCGAGGGGGTTCTACCGGAGGAGGAGACCCAGTACTTC.

This clone was counted once. V is TRBV27 and J is TRBJ1-2, with TRBD1 as a possible D gene (6 bases). Per germline, CDR1 MNHEY and CDR2 SMNVEV (reference sequence). CDR3 length equals 15 residues. Trimming stripped 5 bases from V and 6 bases from J, with 19 bases between. The CDR3 DNA reads as TGTGCCAGCAGTGTCACACAAGGACAGCGACATGGCTACACCTTC. This codes for CASSVTQGQRHGYTF.

The chain combines TRBV5-6 with TRBJ2-5; D is uncertain. Trimming took off 7 bases at V and 5 bases at J, with 9 bases between the two ends. Germline V lookup: CDR1 SGHDT, CDR2 YYEEEE. The CDR3 covers 11 residues. The CDR3: CASSARETQYF. The CDR3 DNA reads as TGTGCCAGCTCCGCTCGGGAGACCCAGTACTTC.

This clone was counted a single time. V usage is TRBV11-1 and J usage is TRBJ2-2; 11 bases agree with TRBD2. After removal of 4 bases from V and 4 bases from J, the junction contained 14 bases not matched to a gene. In germline, CDR1 is SGHAT, CDR2 FQDESV (reference sequence). CDR3 length equals 19 residues. The CDR3 nucleotides read TGTGCCAGCAGCTCCCCCTCAGTAGCGGGGGGGCGTGGCACCGGGGAGCTGTTTTTT. Amino acid sequence: CASSSPSVAGGRGTGELFF.

CDR3 coding DNA: TGTGCCAGCAGCTTGCGACGCAAAGACTGGAATCAGCCCCAGCATTTT. Amino acid sequence: CASSLRRKDWNQPQHF. This chain uses TRBV5-6 with TRBJ1-5; D uncertain. Trimming left V 1 base short and J 4 bases short, with 15 bases between. Germline V gene lookup returns CDR1 SGHDT and CDR2 YYEEEE. The CDR3 is 16 residues long. The complete variable domain, with remaining parts taken from reference TRBV5-6 and TRBJ1-5, reads DAGVTQSPTHLIKTRGQQVTLRCSPKSGHDTVSWYQQALGQGPQFIFQYYEEEERQRGNFPDRFSGHQFPNYSSELNVNALLLGDSALYLCASSLRRKDWNQPQHFGDGTRLSIL.

The table lists this clone with a count of one. The gene calls are TRBV5-1 and TRBJ2-7, with D possibly matching TRBD1 (6 bases). The CDR3 covers 14 residues. V dropped 1 base and J dropped 4 bases, with 12 bases sitting between them. Per the germline V gene, CDR1 is SGHRS and CDR2 is YFSETQ. The DNA of the CDR3 is TGCGCCAGCAGCTTGACCACAGGGTGGTACGAGCAGTACTTC. As protein: CASSLTTGWYEQYF.

This chain connects TRBV10-2 to TRBJ1-5; D not resolved. This CDR3 region has 15 residues. V dropped 4 bases and J dropped 2 bases, with 12 bases sitting between them. Germline V gene lookup returns CDR1 WSHSY and CDR2 SAAADI. In DNA form, the CDR3 reads TGCGCCAGCAGTGTCAACCGGGGTGGCAATCAGCCCCAGCATTTT. Residues: CASSVNRGGNQPQHF.

This rearrangement joins TRBV7-9 to TRBJ1-6; D ambiguous. The CDR3 covers 16 residues. V was pared by 4 bases and J by 5 bases, with 15 bases between. Germline assignment: CDR1 SEHNR and CDR2 FQNEAQ (reference sequence). This CDR3 reads CASSSPEWANNSPLHF. CDR3 in DNA: TGTGCCAGCAGCTCCCCGGAATGGGCGAATAATTCACCCCTCCACTTT.

The chain combines TRBV2 with TRBJ2-7; D could derive from TRBD1 or TRBD2 (5 bases each). Germline loops: CDR1 SNHLY, CDR2 FYNNEI. The V end was cut by 5 bases, the J end by 5 bases, with 16 bases between. This CDR3 comprises 14 residues. The CDR3 sequence: CASSYGVRVHEQYF. CDR3 bases: TGTGCCAGCAGTTACGGGGTCAGGGTGCACGAGCAGTACTTC.

V and J are TRBV4-3 and TRBJ2-7; D is uncertain. The CDR3 is 14 amino acids. Trimming removed 1 base from V and 2 bases from J, with 9 bases in between. The germline V gene encodes CDR1 LGHNA and CDR2 YSLEER. This CDR3 is CASSQGQQTYEQYF. In DNA form, the CDR3 reads TGCGCCAGCAGCCAAGGGCAGCAGACCTACGAGCAGTACTTC.

This clone occurred once. The V and J genes are TRBV6-5 and TRBJ2-2; 9 nucleotides line up with TRBD1. The junction had 7 bases not matched to a gene; V was cut back by 9 bases and J by 5 bases. The CDR3 is 14 amino acids. The germline V gene has CDR1 MNHEY and CDR2 SVGAGI. CDR3 nucleotide sequence: TGTGCCAGTGACGGGACAGGGAGAACCGGGGAGCTGTTTTTT. Protein sequence: CASDGTGRTGELFF.

This clone ranks as medium-sized. The chain combines TRBV6-5 with TRBJ1-2; D ambiguous. Germline V gives CDR1 MNHEY, CDR2 SVGAGI. The V and J ends lost 7 bases and 4 bases respectively, with 19 bases between them. The CDR3 has 15 residues. The CDR3 reads CASTPGAGRGYGYTF. CDR3 DNA sequence: TGTGCCAGCACCCCGGGAGCCGGACGGGGCTATGGCTACACCTTC.

This sequence joins TRBV27 and TRBJ2-1; 11 bases line up with TRBD1. CDR3 length: 19 amino acids. Unmatched junction bases numbered 12, after V lost 0 bases and J lost 5 bases. Germline V gene data show CDR1 as MNHEY and CDR2 as SMNVEV (reference sequence). Here the CDR3 reads CASSLSIIGTGGFDNEQFF. The CDR3 DNA is TGTGCCAGCAGTTTATCGATAATAGGGACAGGGGGTTTTGACAATGAGCAGTTCTTC.

The chain joins TRBV5-4 to TRBJ2-7; 12 positions match TRBD1. CDR1 and CDR2 (germline): SGHNT, YYREEE (reference sequence). This CDR3 spans 15 amino acids. Losses at the gene ends were 3 bases for V and 5 bases for J; bases not matched to a gene: 6. This chain's CDR3 is CASSYGTGGIHEQYF. The CDR3 DNA follows: TGTGCCAGCAGCTACGGGACAGGGGGCATTCACGAGCAGTACTTC.

This rearrangement joins TRBV7-3 to TRBJ2-6; no reliable D call. Germline V CDR1 and CDR2: SGHTA, FQGTGA. CDR3 length equals 18 residues. The V and J ends lost 4 bases and 5 bases respectively, with 21 bases between them. DNA of the CDR3: TGTGCCAGCAGCTATCGCCCACGCTTACAAAGTCGGGCCAACGTCCTGACTTTC. Its protein is CASSYRPRLQSRANVLTF.

This clone was seen more than once but under ten times. V and J are TRBV28 and TRBJ1-1; D may be TRBD1 (6 bases). Germline CDR1 is MDHEN and CDR2 is SYDVKM. V was clipped by 6 bases and J by 2 bases, with 13 bases between them. CDR3 length equals 14 residues. CDR3 in amino acids: CASRPRGLNTEAFF. The CDR3 region has the DNA TGTGCCAGCAGACCCAGGGGACTAAACACTGAAGCTTTCTTT.

V is TRBV11-2 and J is TRBJ1-4, with 8 bases lining up with TRBD1. V shed 4 bases, J shed 8 bases, and the junction held 9 bases outside the gene matches. Germline V gene lookup returns CDR1 SGHAT and CDR2 FQNNGV. The CDR3 runs to 15 residues. CDR3 protein: CASSSGQGGVEKLFF. The CDR3 bases are TGTGCCAGCAGCTCCGGACAGGGAGGTGTCGAAAAACTGTTTTTT.

V gene TRBV6-4 combines with J gene TRBJ2-5; D is uncertain. Between the trimmed V and J ends, which lost 4 bases and 4 bases, there was a span of 13 bases. In germline, CDR1 is MRHNA, CDR2 SNTAGT. CDR3 length: 14 residues. The CDR3 nucleotides read TGTGCCAGCAGTGTTCCTAGGGTCGGAGAGACCCAGTACTTC. The encoded protein is CASSVPRVGETQYF.

This chain joins TRBV9 and TRBJ2-2; TRBD2 is a possible D gene (7 bases). This CDR3 spans 16 amino acids. CDR1 and CDR2 from the germline V gene are SGDLS and YYNGEE. V lost 3 bases, J lost 4 bases, and 16 bases lay in between. The CDR3 DNA follows: TGTGCCAGCAGCGCCTATCGGGGGGCAGGCACCGGGGAGCTGTTTTTT. It encodes CASSAYRGAGTGELFF.

The chain carries TRBV10-1 and TRBJ1-6; 7 nucleotides match TRBD1. The germline gives CDR1 WNHNN, CDR2 SYGVQD (reference sequence). Trimming took 1 base from V and 1 from J; bases not matched to a gene: 13. CDR3 length equals 20 residues. The CDR3 protein is CASSEYRYGQVKSYNSPLHF. In DNA, the CDR3 is TGCGCCAGCAGTGAGTACCGTTACGGACAGGTAAAGTCCTATAATTCACCCCTCCACTTT.